This is a list of T cell receptor beta chains from one sample in a study of shared clonotypes between healthy human individuals. TCRdb's table, derived via immunoSEQ multiplex PCR, lists solely in-frame clones and lacks some. The table records 2 million to 2.5 million clones, 85% to 95% of them present only once. Sequencing used naive CD4+ T cells sorted from blood. The source of these receptors is a man aged 18 to 29 in good health. Both conserved end residues are part of each CDR3. D genes are given only for firm matches. A row's size may be missing; if present it is once, few, many or a size class.

.	TRBV5-1	.	TRBJ1-1	CASSTTYSTGTEAFF	TGCGCCAGCAGCACGACATACTCCACGGGGACTGAAGCTTTCTTT
.	TRBV11-2	once	TRBJ1-4	CASSQEVGVREKLFF	TGTGCCAGCAGCCAAGAGGTGGGGGTTCGGGAAAAACTGTTTTTT
TRBD2	TRBV5-4	.	TRBJ2-3	CASSLAGGYGSDTQYF	TGTGCCAGCAGCTTGGCGGGGGGGTACGGTTCAGATACGCAGTATTTT
TRBD1	TRBV5-1	.	TRBJ1-4	CASSLAAGGNEKLFF	TGCGCCAGCAGCTTGGCGGCAGGGGGGAATGAAAAACTGTTTTTT
.	TRBV28	.	TRBJ1-1	CASSFRQGWTEAFF	TGTGCCAGCAGTTTCAGGCAGGGGTGGACTGAAGCTTTCTTT
TRBD1	TRBV19	.	TRBJ1-1	CASSRPSGGRTEAFF	TGTGCCAGTAGTAGACCCTCAGGGGGGCGTACTGAAGCTTTCTTT
TRBD2	TRBV7-8	once	TRBJ2-5	CASSLGLAETQYF	TGTGCCAGCAGCTTGGGACTAGCAGAGACCCAGTACTTC
.	TRBV28	.	TRBJ2-1	CASKKTGIDEQFF	TGTGCCAGCAAAAAAACAGGGATAGATGAGCAGTTCTTC
TRBD1	TRBV30	once	TRBJ1-1	CAWGDRAEAFF	TGTGCCTGGGGAGACAGGGCTGAAGCTTTCTTT
.	TRBV20-1	.	TRBJ1-2	CSAIEGNGYTF	TGCAGTGCGATCGAAGGGAACGGCTACACCTTC
TRBD1	TRBV6-5	.	TRBJ1-1	CASSYSGTVNTEAFF	TGTGCCAGCAGTTACTCGGGGACAGTGAACACTGAAGCTTTCTTT
.	TRBV11-2	.	TRBJ1-6	CASSLASGRGLTLHF	TGTGCCAGCAGCTTAGCTTCTGGCCGGGGGTTAACCCTCCACTTT
.	TRBV7-2	.	TRBJ2-3	CASSKYRAGTDTQYF	TGTGCCAGCAGCAAGTACAGGGCGGGTACAGATACGCAGTATTTT
TRBD1	TRBV29-1	.	TRBJ2-7	CSGGQGPPYEQYF	TGCAGCGGCGGACAGGGTCCCCCCTACGAGCAGTACTTC
.	TRBV2	.	TRBJ2-6	CASNQGMGANVLTF	TGTGCCAGCAATCAGGGAATGGGGGCCAACGTCCTGACTTTC
.	TRBV6-1	.	TRBJ2-2	CASSEVRTVGYGELFF	TGTGCCAGCAGTGAAGTGCGCACTGTAGGTTACGGGGAGCTGTTTTTT
TRBD1	TRBV6-5	.	TRBJ1-6	CASSNDRVNSPLHF	TGTGCCAGCAGCAATGACAGGGTTAATTCACCCCTCCACTTT
.	TRBV30	.	TRBJ1-4	CAWSVGPTTEKLFF	TGTGCCTGGAGTGTAGGTCCAACAACCGAAAAACTGTTTTTT
.	TRBV4-1	.	TRBJ2-2	CASSLRIFRVGTGELFF	TGCGCCAGCAGCCTCAGGATATTCAGGGTGGGCACCGGGGAGCTGTTTTTT
.	TRBV19	.	TRBJ1-2	CASSGGGTTISGYTF	TGTGCCAGTAGCGGGGGAGGCACTACTATCAGCGGCTACACCTTC
TRBD2	TRBV9	.	TRBJ2-7	CASSAGLAGKRNEQYF	TGTGCCAGCAGCGCCGGACTAGCGGGAAAGAGGAACGAGCAGTACTTC
TRBD1	TRBV9	.	TRBJ2-7	CASSPSTGFYEQYF	TGTGCCAGCAGCCCCTCGACAGGGTTCTACGAGCAGTACTTC
.	TRBV9	.	TRBJ2-7	CASSVEGGPYEQYF	TGTGCCAGCAGCGTAGAGGGGGGACCCTACGAGCAGTACTTC
.	TRBV30	.	TRBJ1-6	CACHRSSYNSPLHF	TGTGCCTGTCACAGGAGCTCCTATAATTCACCCCTCCACTTT
.	TRBV5-4	.	TRBJ2-1	CASSQDGRMDNEQFF	TGTGCCAGCAGTCAAGATGGACGAATGGACAATGAGCAGTTCTTC
.	TRBV5-1	.	TRBJ2-6	CASSLGWSSGANVLTF	TGCGCCAGCAGCTTGGGCTGGAGCTCTGGGGCCAACGTCCTGACTTTC
.	TRBV18	.	TRBJ2-1	CASSLGRSDYNEQFF	TGTGCCAGCTCCTTGGGGCGGAGCGATTACAATGAGCAGTTCTTC
TRBD2	TRBV5-1	.	TRBJ2-2	CASSLTVQREIGGELFF	TGCGCCAGCAGCTTGACGGTACAGCGGGAGATAGGTGGGGAGCTGTTTTTT
TRBD2	TRBV18	.	TRBJ2-7	CASSQASGGVYEQYF	TGTGCCAGCTCACAAGCTAGCGGGGGGGTTTACGAGCAGTACTTC
.	TRBV29-1	.	TRBJ1-2	CSVVFVGAARYGYTF	TGCAGCGTCGTCTTCGTAGGGGCAGCCCGTTATGGCTACACCTTC
TRBD2	TRBV18	.	TRBJ2-1	CASSRPGLADSNEQFF	TGTGCCAGCTCACGCCCGGGACTAGCGGATTCCAATGAGCAGTTCTTC
.	TRBV7-7	.	TRBJ2-1	CASSLGGGSYNEQFF	TGTGCTAGCAGCTTAGGTGGGGGCTCCTACAATGAGCAGTTCTTC
.	TRBV7-9	once	TRBJ1-2	CASSRGDHYGYTF	TGTGCCAGCAGCCGAGGAGACCACTATGGCTACACCTTC
.	TRBV4-1	.	TRBJ1-1	CASSQDQARTEAFF	TGCGCCAGCAGCCAAGATCAGGCCCGCACTGAAGCTTTCTTT
.	TRBV19	.	TRBJ1-1	CASSIAGLNTEAFF	TGTGCCAGTAGTATTGCAGGGCTGAACACTGAAGCTTTCTTT
.	TRBV30	.	TRBJ2-2	CAWSRGATGELFF	TGTGCCTGGAGTCGGGGGGCCACCGGGGAGCTGTTTTTT
.	TRBV10-3	once	TRBJ2-7	CAISEGLATPLYF	TGTGCCATCAGTGAGGGTCTAGCCACCCCATTGTACTTC
.	TRBV15	.	TRBJ2-3	CATSRDTPSTDTQYF	TGTGCCACCAGCAGAGATACCCCGAGCACAGATACGCAGTATTTT
.	TRBV19	.	TRBJ1-2	CASSLMIANYGYTF	TGTGCCAGTAGTCTGATGATAGCTAACTATGGCTACACCTTC
TRBD1	TRBV10-3	once	TRBJ1-1	CASTGYDTEAFF	TGTGCCTCGACAGGGTACGACACTGAAGCTTTCTTT
.	TRBV9	.	TRBJ2-3	CASSVAQGKPDTQYF	TGTGCCAGCAGCGTAGCCCAGGGTAAACCAGATACGCAGTATTTT